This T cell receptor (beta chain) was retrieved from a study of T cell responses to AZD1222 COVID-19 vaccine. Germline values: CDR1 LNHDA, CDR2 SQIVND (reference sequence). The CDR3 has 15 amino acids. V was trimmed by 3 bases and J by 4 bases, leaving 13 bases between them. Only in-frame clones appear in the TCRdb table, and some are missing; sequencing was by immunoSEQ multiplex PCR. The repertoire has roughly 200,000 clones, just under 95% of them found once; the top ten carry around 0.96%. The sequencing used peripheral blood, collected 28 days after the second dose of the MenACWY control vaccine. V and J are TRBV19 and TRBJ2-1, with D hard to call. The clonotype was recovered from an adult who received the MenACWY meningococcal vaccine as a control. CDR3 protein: CASSMGSTGYNEQFF. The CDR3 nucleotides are TGTGCCAGTAGTATGGGCAGCACTGGGTACAATGAGCAGTTCTTC. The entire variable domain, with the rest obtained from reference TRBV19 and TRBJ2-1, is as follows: DGGITQSPKYLFRKEGQNVTLSCEQNLNHDAMYWYRQDPGQGLRLIYYSQIVNDFQKGDIAEGYSVSREKKESFPLTVTSAQKNPTAFYLCASSMGSTGYNEQFFGPGTRLTVL.